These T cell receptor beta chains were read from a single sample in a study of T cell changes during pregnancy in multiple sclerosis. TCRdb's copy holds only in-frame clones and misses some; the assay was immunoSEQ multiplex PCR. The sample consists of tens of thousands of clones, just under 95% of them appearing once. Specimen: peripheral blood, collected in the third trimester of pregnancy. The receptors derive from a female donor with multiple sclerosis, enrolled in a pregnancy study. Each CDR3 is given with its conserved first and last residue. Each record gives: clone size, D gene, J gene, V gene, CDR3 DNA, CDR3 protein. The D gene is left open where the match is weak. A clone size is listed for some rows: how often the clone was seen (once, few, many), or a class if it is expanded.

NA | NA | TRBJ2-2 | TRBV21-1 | TGTGCCAGCAGCAAAGAGGGCCAGGGGGAAAGGGAGGCCGGGGAGCTGTTTTTT | CASSKEGQGEREAGELFF
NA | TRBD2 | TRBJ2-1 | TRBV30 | TGTGCCTGGAGTGTACCCCTAGCGGGAGGAGTGGATGAGCAGTTCTTC | CAWSVPLAGGVDEQFF
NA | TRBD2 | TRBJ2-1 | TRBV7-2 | TGTGCCAGCAGCAGATTAGCGGGTGCCTCCTACAATGAGCAGTTCTTC | CASSRLAGASYNEQFF
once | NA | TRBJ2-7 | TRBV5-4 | TGTGCCAGCAGCCCCCTAGGAACCTACGAGCAGTACTTC | CASSPLGTYEQYF
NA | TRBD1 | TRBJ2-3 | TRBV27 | TGTGCCAGCCACCCGGGACAGGGGGCTTACCTCCCCACAGATACGCAGTATTTT | CASHPGQGAYLPTDTQYF
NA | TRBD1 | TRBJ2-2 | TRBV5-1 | TGCGCCAGCAGCTTGAATACAGGGGGCACCGGGGAGCTGTTTTTT | CASSLNTGGTGELFF
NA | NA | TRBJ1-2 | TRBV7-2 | TGTGCCAGCAGCTTCTACAGGGCGCCCCATGGCTACACCTTC | CASSFYRAPHGYTF
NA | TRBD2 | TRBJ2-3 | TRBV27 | TGTGCCAGCAGTCCCCCCGGACTAGCCACCACAGATACGCAGTATTTT | CASSPPGLATTDTQYF
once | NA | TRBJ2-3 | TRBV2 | TGTGCCAGCAGTGAAGGCCCCGGGTGGGATACGCAGTATTTT | CASSEGPGWDTQYF
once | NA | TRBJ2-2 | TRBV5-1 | TGCGCCAGCAGCTTGTTGGGCGCCGGGGAGCTGTTTTTT | CASSLLGAGELFF
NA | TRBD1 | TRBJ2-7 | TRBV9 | TGTGCCAGCAGCGTAGAACAGGGGTTTTACGAGCAGTACTTC | CASSVEQGFYEQYF
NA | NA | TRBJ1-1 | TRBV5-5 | TGTGCCAGCAGCTTCACAGGGTGGGTCGGCACTGAAGCTTTCTTT | CASSFTGWVGTEAFF
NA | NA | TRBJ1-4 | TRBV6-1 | TGTGCCAGCTGCGGGGGGGCATATGAAAAACTGTTTTTT | CASCGGAYEKLFF
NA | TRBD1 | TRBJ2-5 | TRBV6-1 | TGTGCCAGCCCACAGGGGGTGACCCAGTACTTC | CASPQGVTQYF
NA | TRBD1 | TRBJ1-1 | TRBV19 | TGTGCCAGTGGGGGACAGCAGAACACTGAAGCTTTCTTT | CASGGQQNTEAFF
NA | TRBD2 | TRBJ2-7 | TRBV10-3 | TGTGCCATCAGTGGACTAGCGGGCTCCCCCTACGAGCAGTACTTC | CAISGLAGSPYEQYF
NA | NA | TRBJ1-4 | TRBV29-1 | TGCAGCGTTGTTAGAGGGAGGACTAATGAAAAACTGTTTTTT | CSVVRGRTNEKLFF
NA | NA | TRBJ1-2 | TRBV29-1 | TGCAGTTACAGTTGGAGTCGGGAAGGCTACACCTTC | CSYSWSREGYTF
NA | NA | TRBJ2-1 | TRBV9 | TGTGCCAGCAGCGTAGGAACTGACAGCTCCTACAATGAGCAGTTCTTC | CASSVGTDSSYNEQFF
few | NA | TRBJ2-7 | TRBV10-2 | TGCGCCAGCGGTAGCGGTCCCTACGAGCAGTACTTC | CASGSGPYEQYF
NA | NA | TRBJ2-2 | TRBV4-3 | TGCGCCAGCAGCCCCTCTAGGATTGCCGGGGAGCTGTTTTTT | CASSPSRIAGELFF
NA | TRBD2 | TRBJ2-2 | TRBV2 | TGTGCCAGCAGCCCAGCGGGAGGGAACACCGGGGAGCTGTTTTTT | CASSPAGGNTGELFF
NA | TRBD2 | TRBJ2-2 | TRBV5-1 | TGCGCCAGCAGTTCAACTAGCGTTTCGAACACCGGGGAGCTGTTTTTT | CASSSTSVSNTGELFF
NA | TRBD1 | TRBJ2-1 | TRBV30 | TGTGCCTGGTCGACAGGGAGCTCCTACAATGAGCAGTTCTTC | CAWSTGSSYNEQFF
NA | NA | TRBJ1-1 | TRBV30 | TGTGCCTGGAGGCAAAGAGGCACTGAAGCTTTCTTT | CAWRQRGTEAFF
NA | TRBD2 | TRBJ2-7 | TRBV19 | TGTGCCAGTGCCACCCCTACTAGCGGGCCCTCCTACGAGCAGTACTTC | CASATPTSGPSYEQYF
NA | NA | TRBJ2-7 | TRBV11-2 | TGTGCCAGCAGCTTAGTTTCAGGGCTCAGCGAGCAGTACTTC | CASSLVSGLSEQYF
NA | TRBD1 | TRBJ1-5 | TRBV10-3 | TGTGCCATCAGTCCCTTTTCGACGTCTCCGGGACAGGGGGCTAGCAATCAGCCCCAGCATTTT | CAISPFSTSPGQGASNQPQHF
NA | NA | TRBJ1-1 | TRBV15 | TGTGCCACCAGCAGAGTAAAAGGAGGGCTGGGGACTGAAGCTTTCTTT | CATSRVKGGLGTEAFF
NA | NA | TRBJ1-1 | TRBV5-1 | TGCGCCAGCAGTTTGAATAGTGCTGAAGCTTTCTTT | CASSLNSAEAFF
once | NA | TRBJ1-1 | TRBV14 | TGTGCCAGCAGCCAAGACTGGGCAGGGACTGAAGCTTTCTTT | CASSQDWAGTEAFF
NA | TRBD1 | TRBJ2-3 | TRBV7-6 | TGTGCCAGCAGCTCCCGCATTGCGGCAGGGGGCGAAGATACGCAGTATTTT | CASSSRIAAGGEDTQYF
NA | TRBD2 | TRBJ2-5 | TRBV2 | TGTGCCAGCAAACCTGGACTAGCGGCGCTACAAGAGACCCAGTACTTC | CASKPGLAALQETQYF
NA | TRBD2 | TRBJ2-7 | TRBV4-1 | TGCGCCAGCAGCCAAGGGCCGGGACTAGCGGGAGGTACATCCCCCGACGAGCAGTACTTC | CASSQGPGLAGGTSPDEQYF
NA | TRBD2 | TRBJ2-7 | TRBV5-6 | TGTGCCAGCAGCATCCTACTAGCGAACTACGAGCAGTACTTC | CASSILLANYEQYF
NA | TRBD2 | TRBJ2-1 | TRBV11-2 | TGTGCCAGCAGCTTACGAAGCGGGGGCTCCTACAATGAGCAGTTCTTC | CASSLRSGGSYNEQFF
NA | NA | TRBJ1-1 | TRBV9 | TGTGCCAGCAGCGTAAGGAGGGACACTGAAGCTTTCTTT | CASSVRRDTEAFF
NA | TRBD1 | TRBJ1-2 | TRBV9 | TGTGCCAGCAGCGTAGCTCCGGACAGGGGAAACTATGGCTACACCTTC | CASSVAPDRGNYGYTF
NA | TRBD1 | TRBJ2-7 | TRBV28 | TGTGCCAGCAGTTTTGTCGGTGTGGGACAGGGGGCGCGAGAGCAGTACTTC | CASSFVGVGQGAREQYF
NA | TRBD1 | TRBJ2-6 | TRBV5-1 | TGCGCCACCCGGCTCGGGACAGCTAGGACCAACGTCCTGACTTTC | CATRLGTARTNVLTF
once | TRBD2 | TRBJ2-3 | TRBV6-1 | TGTGCCAGCAGTGAAGTAGCGGGTGGGGATACGCAGTATTTT | CASSEVAGGDTQYF
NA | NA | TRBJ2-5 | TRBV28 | TGTGCCAGCAGGCGACCGGGACTCCTACAAGAGACCCAGTACTTC | CASRRPGLLQETQYF
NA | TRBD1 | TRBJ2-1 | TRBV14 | TGTGCCAGCAGCCAAGTCACAGGGGCATACAATGAGCAGTTCTTC | CASSQVTGAYNEQFF
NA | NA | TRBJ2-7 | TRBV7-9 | TGTGCCAGCAGCCCGAGTTACGAGCAGTACTTC | CASSPSYEQYF
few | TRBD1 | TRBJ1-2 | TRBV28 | TGTGCCAGCAGCACTAACAGGGGGCGCTTGGATGGCTACACCTTC | CASSTNRGRLDGYTF
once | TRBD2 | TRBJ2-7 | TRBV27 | TGTGCCAGTGGGCTAGCGGGAGGTTCCTACGAGCAGTACTTC | CASGLAGGSYEQYF
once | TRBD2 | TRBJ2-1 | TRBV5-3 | TGTGCCAGAAGTTGGCCCCCCGGGACTAGCGCATACAATGAGCAGTTCTTC | CARSWPPGTSAYNEQFF
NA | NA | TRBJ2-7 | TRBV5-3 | TGTGCCAGACTTCGGAGAGGGACACTCCGTTACTCCTACGAGCAGTACTTC | CARLRRGTLRYSYEQYF
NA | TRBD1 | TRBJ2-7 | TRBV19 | TGTGCCAGTAGTATCGGAACAGGGGGCTCAAGGGAGCAGTACTTC | CASSIGTGGSREQYF
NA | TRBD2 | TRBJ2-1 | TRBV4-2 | TGTGCCAGCAGCCAAGGGGCTAGCGGGAGGGCCCCTCTGTTCTTC | CASSQGASGRAPLFF
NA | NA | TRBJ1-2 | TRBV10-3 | TGTGCCATCAGTGAGCCTAGACAGTCCTATGGCTACACCTTC | CAISEPRQSYGYTF